These T cell receptor beta chains were read from a single sample in a study of shared clonotypes between healthy human individuals. Using immunoSEQ multiplex PCR, the repertoire was profiled, and TCRdb retains in-frame clones only, with some absent. The sample contains roughly 810,000 clones, roughly 96% of which appear only once. The sequenced sample consisted of naive CD8+ T cells sorted from blood. The receptors here all came from a man aged 25 to 40 in good health. Both conserved end residues are part of each CDR3. The D gene is left open where the match is weak. A clone size is listed for some rows: how often the clone was seen (once, few, many), or a class if it is expanded.

CDR3 length: 15
D gene: .
V gene: TRBV9
clone size: .
J gene: TRBJ2-1
CDR3 DNA: TGTGCCAGCAGCGTAGGGGCTAGTGGTTACAATGAGCAGTTCTTC
CDR3 protein: CASSVGASGYNEQFF

CDR3 length: 15
D gene: TRBD2
V gene: TRBV4-1
clone size: .
J gene: TRBJ2-5
CDR3 DNA: TGCGCCAGCAGCCAAGATCGGACTAGTGCTGCAACCCAGTACTTC
CDR3 protein: CASSQDRTSAATQYF

CDR3 length: 14
D gene: TRBD1
V gene: TRBV30
clone size: .
J gene: TRBJ1-3
CDR3 DNA: TGTGCCTGGGGGCTGACAGGGATTAAACACACCATATATTTT
CDR3 protein: CAWGLTGIKHTIYF

CDR3 length: 15
D gene: .
V gene: TRBV4-1
clone size: once
J gene: TRBJ2-1
CDR3 DNA: TGCGCCAGCAGCCCTAAATTTGGGGGCTACAATGAGCAGTTCTTC
CDR3 protein: CASSPKFGGYNEQFF

CDR3 length: 15
D gene: .
V gene: TRBV6-1
clone size: .
J gene: TRBJ2-2
CDR3 DNA: TGTGCCAGCAGTGAAGCGTGGTCTCACACCGGGGAGCTGTTTTTT
CDR3 protein: CASSEAWSHTGELFF

CDR3 length: 19
D gene: .
V gene: TRBV10-3
clone size: .
J gene: TRBJ2-3
CDR3 DNA: TGTGCCATCAGTGAGCCACCCCCGGGACCTATGGTTTTTGTGGATACGCAGTATTTT
CDR3 protein: CAISEPPPGPMVFVDTQYF

CDR3 length: 13
D gene: TRBD1
V gene: TRBV7-9
clone size: .
J gene: TRBJ1-1
CDR3 DNA: TGTGCCAGCAGCCGGGACAGGCAGAATGAAGCTTTCTTT
CDR3 protein: CASSRDRQNEAFF

CDR3 length: 14
D gene: TRBD1
V gene: TRBV30
clone size: .
J gene: TRBJ2-2
CDR3 DNA: TGTGCCTGGAGTTGGGGACAGGGAGACGGGGAGCTGTTTTTT
CDR3 protein: CAWSWGQGDGELFF

CDR3 length: 13
D gene: .
V gene: TRBV6-6
clone size: .
J gene: TRBJ2-3
CDR3 DNA: TGTGCCAGCATGAGTGGGGTGACAGATACGCAGTATTTT
CDR3 protein: CASMSGVTDTQYF

CDR3 length: 16
D gene: TRBD2
V gene: TRBV7-3
clone size: .
J gene: TRBJ2-2
CDR3 DNA: TGTGCCAGCAGCCAACTAGCGGGAGTGAATACCGGGGAGCTGTTTTTT
CDR3 protein: CASSQLAGVNTGELFF

CDR3 length: 16
D gene: .
V gene: TRBV4-1
clone size: .
J gene: TRBJ2-1
CDR3 DNA: TGCGCCAGCAGCCCTGGGCCGGGACAATCCGACAATGAGCAGTTCTTC
CDR3 protein: CASSPGPGQSDNEQFF

CDR3 length: 13
D gene: .
V gene: TRBV5-5
clone size: .
J gene: TRBJ2-1
CDR3 DNA: TGTGCCAGCAGCGCCGGGCCCAACAATGAGCAGTTCTTC
CDR3 protein: CASSAGPNNEQFF

CDR3 length: 13
D gene: .
V gene: TRBV4-1
clone size: .
J gene: TRBJ2-1
CDR3 DNA: TGCGCCAGCAGCCAAGAGGAGTACAATGAGCAGTTCTTC
CDR3 protein: CASSQEEYNEQFF

CDR3 length: 15
D gene: .
V gene: TRBV29-1
clone size: .
J gene: TRBJ2-3
CDR3 DNA: TGCAGCGTTGAAGAGTGGTTAGCGGACACAGATACGCAGTATTTT
CDR3 protein: CSVEEWLADTDTQYF

CDR3 length: 16
D gene: .
V gene: TRBV7-9
clone size: .
J gene: TRBJ1-2
CDR3 DNA: TGTGCCAGCAGCTTTCCGGAAGATCCTAACCTCTATGGCTACACCTTC
CDR3 protein: CASSFPEDPNLYGYTF

CDR3 length: 14
D gene: .
V gene: TRBV27
clone size: few
J gene: TRBJ1-1
CDR3 DNA: TGTGCCAGCAGTTTATACAGGGCGAACACTGAAGCTTTCTTT
CDR3 protein: CASSLYRANTEAFF

CDR3 length: 15
D gene: .
V gene: TRBV5-1
clone size: .
J gene: TRBJ2-3
CDR3 DNA: TGCGCCAGCAGCAGGGAGGGGGTATCCACAGATACGCAGTATTTT
CDR3 protein: CASSREGVSTDTQYF

CDR3 length: 17
D gene: TRBD2
V gene: TRBV5-1
clone size: .
J gene: TRBJ2-1
CDR3 DNA: TGCGCCAGCAGCGGGGGACTAGCGGGGAGCTCCTACAATGAGCAGTTCTTC
CDR3 protein: CASSGGLAGSSYNEQFF

CDR3 length: 13
D gene: .
V gene: TRBV6-6
clone size: .
J gene: TRBJ1-2
CDR3 DNA: TGTGCCAGCCACCTTGGGGGTTCCTATGGCTACACCTTC
CDR3 protein: CASHLGGSYGYTF

CDR3 length: 16
D gene: TRBD1
V gene: TRBV5-1
clone size: .
J gene: TRBJ2-5
CDR3 DNA: TGCGCCAGCAGCTTGGCCCAACAGGGGGCCAGGGAGACCCAGTACTTC
CDR3 protein: CASSLAQQGARETQYF

CDR3 length: 11
D gene: TRBD1
V gene: TRBV9
clone size: .
J gene: TRBJ1-2
CDR3 DNA: TGTGCCAGCCGGGACAGAGATGGCTACACCTTC
CDR3 protein: CASRDRDGYTF

CDR3 length: 15
D gene: TRBD1
V gene: TRBV11-3
clone size: .
J gene: TRBJ2-1
CDR3 DNA: TGTGCCAGCAGCTCCCGGGACAGGGTTCAGAATGAGCAGTTCTTC
CDR3 protein: CASSSRDRVQNEQFF

CDR3 length: 17
D gene: .
V gene: TRBV9
clone size: .
J gene: TRBJ2-5
CDR3 DNA: TGTGCCAGCAGCATCAGAGGTTCAGCGGAGTACCAAGAGACCCAGTACTTC
CDR3 protein: CASSIRGSAEYQETQYF

CDR3 length: 15
D gene: .
V gene: TRBV28
clone size: .
J gene: TRBJ2-2
CDR3 DNA: TGTGCCAGCAGTTTTTTCGGGGAGAACACCGGGGAGCTGTTTTTT
CDR3 protein: CASSFFGENTGELFF

CDR3 length: 13
D gene: .
V gene: TRBV19
clone size: .
J gene: TRBJ1-1
CDR3 DNA: TGTGCCAGTAGCTTCTCCGCGAGGACTGAAGCTTTCTTT
CDR3 protein: CASSFSARTEAFF

CDR3 length: 19
D gene: TRBD1
V gene: TRBV11-3
clone size: .
J gene: TRBJ2-3
CDR3 DNA: TGTGCCAGCAGCTCAACGCTAGGGTCCGGGACAGGGCCCACAGATACGCAGTATTTT
CDR3 protein: CASSSTLGSGTGPTDTQYF

CDR3 length: 14
D gene: .
V gene: TRBV5-5
clone size: .
J gene: TRBJ2-7
CDR3 DNA: TGTGCCAGCAGCTTGGCCGATCGGGGTTACGAGCAGTACTTC
CDR3 protein: CASSLADRGYEQYF

CDR3 length: 14
D gene: TRBD2
V gene: TRBV29-1
clone size: .
J gene: TRBJ2-1
CDR3 DNA: TGCAGCGTTCCAAGCGGGGGCTCCTACAATGAGCAGTTCTTC
CDR3 protein: CSVPSGGSYNEQFF

CDR3 length: 14
D gene: TRBD2
V gene: TRBV19
clone size: .
J gene: TRBJ2-1
CDR3 DNA: TGTGCCACACGCAGACTCGCTAGCGGGAGTGAGCAGTTCTTC
CDR3 protein: CATRRLASGSEQFF

CDR3 length: 15
D gene: TRBD2
V gene: TRBV4-1
clone size: .
J gene: TRBJ2-1
CDR3 DNA: TGCGCCAGCAGCTTTGCCCCTAGCGGGATTAATGAGCAGTTCTTC
CDR3 protein: CASSFAPSGINEQFF

CDR3 length: 13
D gene: .
V gene: TRBV27
clone size: .
J gene: TRBJ2-2
CDR3 DNA: TGTGCCAGTAGCCCCTATGCTTCCGGGGAGCTGTTTTTT
CDR3 protein: CASSPYASGELFF

CDR3 length: 14
D gene: .
V gene: TRBV5-4
clone size: .
J gene: TRBJ2-7
CDR3 DNA: TGTGCCAGCAGCCAAGGGGAGCGGTTCTACGAGCAGTACTTC
CDR3 protein: CASSQGERFYEQYF

CDR3 length: 14
D gene: .
V gene: TRBV15
clone size: .
J gene: TRBJ1-2
CDR3 DNA: TGTGCCACCAGCACTGGGGGCAGGAACTATGGCTACACCTTC
CDR3 protein: CATSTGGRNYGYTF

CDR3 length: 17
D gene: .
V gene: TRBV7-6
clone size: once
J gene: TRBJ2-1
CDR3 DNA: TGTGCCAGCAGCTTTAGCGGAGGACGGAGCTCCTACAATGAGCAGTTCTTC
CDR3 protein: CASSFSGGRSSYNEQFF

CDR3 length: 16
D gene: TRBD2
V gene: TRBV7-2
clone size: .
J gene: TRBJ2-7
CDR3 DNA: TGTGCCAGCAGCTTAAGGCCCCTAGCGGGAGTTGGCGAGCAGTACTTC
CDR3 protein: CASSLRPLAGVGEQYF

CDR3 length: 14
D gene: .
V gene: TRBV27
clone size: .
J gene: TRBJ1-1
CDR3 DNA: TGTGCCAGCAGTTCACGGAGGATGAACACTGAAGCTTTCTTT
CDR3 protein: CASSSRRMNTEAFF

CDR3 length: 15
D gene: .
V gene: TRBV11-2
clone size: .
J gene: TRBJ2-1
CDR3 DNA: TGTGCCAGCACCCTCTACTCCGGACAGTTCGATGAGCAGTTCTTC
CDR3 protein: CASTLYSGQFDEQFF

CDR3 length: 18
D gene: .
V gene: TRBV7-1
clone size: .
J gene: TRBJ2-6
CDR3 DNA: TGTGCCAGCAGCCTAATTCGACGAGGACAAAGTCGGGCCAACGTCCTGACTTTC
CDR3 protein: CASSLIRRGQSRANVLTF

CDR3 length: 14
D gene: TRBD1
V gene: TRBV27
clone size: .
J gene: TRBJ1-2
CDR3 DNA: TGTGCCAGCAGTTTAGCAGGGGGGATAGTTGGCTACACCTTC
CDR3 protein: CASSLAGGIVGYTF

CDR3 length: 15
D gene: TRBD2
V gene: TRBV19
clone size: .
J gene: TRBJ2-7
CDR3 DNA: TGTGCCAGTAGTATTCCGAGCGGGAGCTCCTACGAGCAGTACTTC
CDR3 protein: CASSIPSGSSYEQYF

CDR3 length: 17
D gene: TRBD1
V gene: TRBV11-2
clone size: once
J gene: TRBJ2-6
CDR3 DNA: TGTGCCAGCAGACCAACCACAGGGGGCTCGGGGGCCAACGTCCTGACTTTC
CDR3 protein: CASRPTTGGSGANVLTF

CDR3 length: 13
D gene: .
V gene: TRBV4-1
clone size: .
J gene: TRBJ2-7
CDR3 DNA: TGCGCCAGCAGCCCTACTGGAGACTACGAGCAGTACTTC
CDR3 protein: CASSPTGDYEQYF